This is a list of T cell receptor beta chains from one sample in a study of cytomegalovirus exposure and HLA in healthy donors. Assay used: immunoSEQ multiplex PCR; TCRdb lists only in-frame clones, some missing. The table records about 140,000 clones, approximately 80% of them present only once. The sequencing sample was made of PBMCs. The receptors here all came from a female donor in good health and CMV-seronegative. Both conserved end residues are part of each CDR3. Each record gives: V gene, D gene, clone size, J gene, CDR3 DNA, CDR3 protein. D genes are given only for firm matches. Rows give clone size only sometimes, using once, few, many, or a class for an expanded clone.

TRBV5-6	.	.	TRBJ2-5	TGTGCCAGCAAATCGGGATTCCAAGAGACCCAGTACTTC	CASKSGFQETQYF
TRBV5-1	TRBD1	.	TRBJ1-2	TGCGCCAGCAGCCACGTGGGGAACAGGGGTCTCTATGGCTACACCTTC	CASSHVGNRGLYGYTF
TRBV21-1	.	.	TRBJ2-1	TGTGCCAGCAGCAAAGCGCTGGCTAGCGGGAGTAGTGAGCAGTTCTTC	CASSKALASGSSEQFF
TRBV10-3	TRBD1	.	TRBJ1-5	TGTGCCATCAGTGGAGGGACAGGGGGCCCCAATCAGCCCCAGCATTTT	CAISGGTGGPNQPQHF
TRBV27	TRBD1	.	TRBJ2-7	TGTGCCAGCAGTTTAGAACAGGGGGCATACGAGCAGTACTTC	CASSLEQGAYEQYF
TRBV9	TRBD1	.	TRBJ2-1	TGTGCCAGCACCGGAGGACCGGGACAGGGATACAATGAGCAGTTCTTC	CASTGGPGQGYNEQFF
TRBV6-4	.	.	TRBJ2-4	TGTGCCAGCAGTGACTACAGGGTAGCCAAAAACATTCAGTACTTC	CASSDYRVAKNIQYF
TRBV18	.	.	TRBJ2-2	TGTGCCAGCTCCGCGAACACCGGGGAGCTGTTTTTT	CASSANTGELFF
TRBV18	TRBD1	.	TRBJ2-5	TGTGCCAGCTCAGAGGACAGGGGGCTTCAAGAGACCCAGTACTTC	CASSEDRGLQETQYF
TRBV2	TRBD1	.	TRBJ2-2	TGTGCCAGCAGTGAATCGGTGACAGGGGGCCCCGGGGAGCTGTTTTTT	CASSESVTGGPGELFF
TRBV5-4	.	.	TRBJ2-1	TGTGCCAGCAGCTCCCGGGCCTACAATGAGCAGTTCTTC	CASSSRAYNEQFF
TRBV2	TRBD1	.	TRBJ1-6	TGTGCCAGCAGTAAGACAGGGGAGCATTCACCCCTCCACTTT	CASSKTGEHSPLHF
TRBV5-1	.	.	TRBJ1-2	TGCGCCAGCAGCGCTGGGGCTTCCAGCTACACCTTC	CASSAGASSYTF
TRBV6-5	TRBD2	few	TRBJ2-1	TGTGCCAGCAGTCAGCTAGCGGGGCGTTACAATGAGCAGTTCTTC	CASSQLAGRYNEQFF
TRBV6-1	.	.	TRBJ1-1	TGTGCCAGCAGTGCCCAGGAGGGACGTACTGAAGCTTTCTTT	CASSAQEGRTEAFF
TRBV2	.	once	TRBJ2-7	TGTGCCAGCAGGCCGGGAACAGCCTACGAGCAGTACTTC	CASRPGTAYEQYF
TRBV7-9	.	.	TRBJ2-1	TGTGCCAGCAGCTTCCTAGCGACGATCCCTAATGAGCAGTTCTTC	CASSFLATIPNEQFF
TRBV30	TRBD2	few	TRBJ2-3	TGTGCCTGGAGTGAGTCCCGGACTAGCGGGAGGGCCAGAGATACGCAGTATTTT	CAWSESRTSGRARDTQYF
TRBV7-6	.	.	TRBJ2-2	TGTGCCAGCAGCTCCCCAAGGGGCACCGGGGAGCTGTTTTTT	CASSSPRGTGELFF
TRBV7-6	TRBD1	once	TRBJ1-5	TGTGCCAGCAGCCGGACAGGGGGCCGCTATAGCAATCAGCCCCAGCATTTT	CASSRTGGRYSNQPQHF
TRBV21-1	.	.	TRBJ2-3	TGTGCCAGCAGCAAAGAGGAGACAGGGGAGGGGCAGTATTTT	CASSKEETGEGQYF
TRBV19	TRBD2	.	TRBJ2-5	TGTGCCAGTAGTATTAGAGGCAGCGGGGGAAAACAAGAGACCCAGTACTTC	CASSIRGSGGKQETQYF
TRBV19	.	.	TRBJ1-5	TGTGCCAGTAGTATTCGGGTCTACAGCAATCAGCCCCAGCATTTT	CASSIRVYSNQPQHF
TRBV14	TRBD2	.	TRBJ2-7	TGTGCCAGCAGCCCCGCCCTAGCGGGGGCCTACGAGCAGTACTTC	CASSPALAGAYEQYF